The rows below give T cell receptor beta chains drawn from one sample of a study of early T cells in non-severe SARS-CoV-2 infection. Via MiXCR, TCRdb re-called the 5' RACE reads, giving one row per CDR3 protein. The repertoire holds about 30,000 distinct CDR3 sequences, with approximately 5.9% as singletons. The sequenced sample was whole blood. Receptors originate from an adult who was a healthcare worker with PCR-confirmed SARS-CoV-2 infection or an uninfected control (not recorded which). Both conserved end residues are part of each CDR3. The D gene is left open where the match is weak. The size field is filled for only some rows; it gives once, few, many or a size class.

j_gene | d_gene | abundance | v_gene | CDR3aa | CDR3nt
TRBJ2-7 | TRBD2 | - | TRBV7-9 | CASSSSASGLGYEQYF | TGTGCCAGCAGCTCATCGGCTAGCGGGCTGGGCTACGAGCAGTACTTC
TRBJ2-1 | - | many | TRBV4-1 | CASSQVLRDEQFF | TGCGCCAGCAGCCAAGTCCTGCGCGACGAGCAGTTCTTC
TRBJ2-1 | TRBD2 | many | TRBV20-1 | CSVGLADYNEQFF | TGCAGTGTGGGGCTAGCGGACTACAATGAGCAGTTCTTC
TRBJ2-5 | TRBD2 | many | TRBV7-8 | CASSQRLAGVETQYF | TGTGCCAGCAGCCAGAGACTAGCGGGAGTTGAGACCCAGTACTTC
TRBJ2-2 | - | - | TRBV6-1 | CASSEAGDTGELFF | TGTGCCAGCAGTGAAGCGGGGGACACCGGGGAGCTGTTTTTT
TRBJ2-1 | - | many | TRBV7-2 | CASSVQGGEQFF | TGTGCCAGCAGCGTTCAGGGAGGTGAGCAGTTCTTC
TRBJ2-2 | - | many | TRBV7-3 | CASSKRPAAGTGELFF | TGTGCCAGCAGCAAACGACCAGCGGCGGGTACCGGGGAGCTGTTTTTT
TRBJ2-2 | - | many | TRBV28 | CASSPPNEFSSSNTGELFF | TGTGCCAGCAGTCCGCCTAATGAGTTCTCTTCCTCGAACACCGGGGAGCTGTTTTTT
TRBJ2-7 | TRBD2 | many | TRBV30 | CAWGGSGRAAYEQYF | TGTGCCTGGGGCGGTAGCGGGAGGGCCGCCTACGAGCAGTACTTC
TRBJ2-3 | TRBD2 | - | TRBV28 | CASVMGGAGTDTQYF | TGTGCCAGCGTTATGGGAGGGGCGGGCACAGATACGCAGTATTTT
TRBJ2-2 | - | - | TRBV4-1 | CASSLRPLNTGELFF | TGCGCCAGCAGCCTTCGACCCCTGAACACCGGGGAGCTGTTTTTT
TRBJ2-1 | - | - | TRBV20-1 | CSAGLSLYNEQFF | TGCAGTGCTGGCCTTAGCCTCTACAATGAGCAGTTCTTC
TRBJ1-2 | TRBD1 | few | TRBV2 | CASGRTGDYGYTF | TGTGCCAGCGGCCGGACAGGGGACTATGGCTACACCTTC
TRBJ2-3 | TRBD2 | - | TRBV5-1 | CASSWLAGTDTQYF | TGCGCCAGCAGCTGGCTAGCGGGAACAGATACGCAGTATTTT
TRBJ2-1 | - | few | TRBV7-8 | CASSLVGSVVPNEQFF | TGTGCCAGCAGCTTAGTCGGAAGCGTCGTCCCCAATGAGCAGTTCTTC
TRBJ2-4 | - | many | TRBV10-3 | CAISESERASTQYF | TGTGCCATCAGTGAGTCCGAGAGAGCTAGCACTCAGTACTTC
TRBJ2-2 | - | many | TRBV7-3 | CASRVEGYTGELFF | TGTGCCAGCAGGGTCGAGGGTTACACCGGGGAGCTGTTTTTT
TRBJ2-7 | TRBD2 | - | TRBV20-1 | CSARRLAGYEQYF | TGCAGTGCTAGGAGACTAGCCGGCTACGAGCAGTACTTC
TRBJ2-7 | TRBD1 | many | TRBV25-1 | CASTPAGTGSGEQYF | TGTGCCAGCACCCCGGCAGGGACAGGGTCTGGCGAGCAGTACTTC
TRBJ1-2 | - | many | TRBV5-1 | CASSPGGLKGGNGYTF | TGCGCCAGCAGCCCGGGGGGACTGAAGGGAGGAAATGGCTACACCTTC
TRBJ2-1 | TRBD2 | few | TRBV4-2 | CASSQGAGGPFNEQFF | TGTGCCAGCAGCCAGGGCGCGGGAGGGCCGTTCAATGAGCAGTTCTTC
TRBJ2-2 | - | many | TRBV30 | CAWKNTGELFF | TGTGCCTGGAAGAATACCGGGGAGCTGTTTTTT
TRBJ1-5 | - | many | TRBV7-2 | CASSPDRPGRVYQPQHF | TGTGCCAGCAGCCCCGACAGACCGGGGCGGGTTTATCAGCCCCAGCATTTT
TRBJ2-6 | - | many | TRBV7-8 | CASSLQTRSGANVLTF | TGTGCCAGCAGCTTACAGACCCGCTCTGGGGCCAACGTCCTGACTTTC
TRBJ2-6 | TRBD1 | many | TRBV20-1 | CSARPTGRGFGANVLTF | TGCAGTGCTAGACCGACAGGGCGTGGGTTTGGGGCCAACGTCCTGACTTTC
TRBJ2-1 | - | - | TRBV6-1 | CASSSVPYNEQFF | TGTGCCAGCAGTTCAGTTCCATACAATGAGCAGTTCTTC
TRBJ2-1 | TRBD2 | many | TRBV20-1 | CSAWEGLAGADEQFF | TGCAGTGCCTGGGAGGGACTAGCGGGAGCGGATGAGCAGTTCTTC
TRBJ1-5 | - | - | TRBV19 | CASSMGGLNYYF | TGTGCCAGTAGTATGGGGGGACTAAATTACTATTTT
TRBJ1-2 | - | many | TRBV28 | CASSSGSYGYTF | TGTGCCAGCAGTTCTGGATCCTATGGCTACACCTTC
TRBJ1-5 | - | - | TRBV21-1 | CASSNLGPYQPQHF | TGTGCCAGCAGCAACTTGGGACCTTATCAGCCCCAGCATTTT
TRBJ2-2 | TRBD1 | many | TRBV24-1 | CATSPDRGNTGELFF | TGTGCCACCAGTCCTGACAGGGGGAACACCGGGGAGCTGTTTTTT
TRBJ2-1 | TRBD2 | many | TRBV5-4 | CASSKRGSYNEQFF | TGTGCCAGCAGCAAGCGGGGCTCCTACAATGAGCAGTTCTTC
TRBJ2-1 | TRBD2 | few | TRBV6-6 | CASSPGGYEQFF | TGTGCCAGCAGCCCCGGGGGGTATGAGCAGTTCTTC
TRBJ2-3 | TRBD2 | many | TRBV20-1 | CSASDRSSGRTDTQYF | TGCAGTGCCTCGGACCGATCTAGCGGGAGGACAGATACGCAGTATTTT
TRBJ2-1 | - | - | TRBV7-8 | CASSLAIGRSYNEQFF | TGTGCCAGCAGCTTAGCGATAGGGAGGTCCTACAATGAGCAGTTCTTC
TRBJ2-2 | TRBD2 | few | TRBV7-8 | CASSRLAGVVTGELFF | TGTGCCAGCAGCCGACTAGCGGGAGTAGTCACCGGGGAGCTGTTTTTT
TRBJ2-1 | - | many | TRBV18 | CASSRTANSYNEQFF | TGTGCCAGCTCACGGACGGCGAACTCCTACAATGAGCAGTTCTTC
TRBJ1-2 | - | many | TRBV28 | CASSPTTVGYTF | TGTGCCAGCAGTCCTACCACAGTTGGCTACACCTTC
TRBJ2-1 | - | many | TRBV20-1 | CSAWLPRGRYNEQFF | TGCAGTGCTTGGCTACCGCGGGGGCGGTACAATGAGCAGTTCTTC
TRBJ2-7 | TRBD2 | many | TRBV28 | CASSWGTSFANEQYF | TGTGCCAGCAGTTGGGGGACTAGCTTTGCCAACGAGCAGTACTTC
TRBJ1-2 | TRBD1 | many | TRBV3-1 | CASSQGQGGFYGYTF | TGTGCCAGCAGCCAAGGACAGGGAGGCTTCTATGGCTACACCTTC
TRBJ1-6 | - | many | TRBV3-1 | CASSRRDTLGNSPLHF | TGTGCCAGCAGCCGGAGGGACACTCTGGGGAATTCACCCCTCCACTTT
TRBJ1-4 | TRBD1 | - | TRBV19 | CASSVRPSGTGNEKLFF | TGTGCCAGTAGTGTCAGACCTTCCGGGACAGGAAATGAAAAACTGTTTTTT
TRBJ1-2 | TRBD1 | many | TRBV7-9 | CATRQGAGYGYTF | TGTGCCACCCGACAGGGGGCGGGCTATGGCTACACCTTC
TRBJ2-7 | TRBD2 | many | TRBV28 | CASSLLAGANEQYF | TGTGCCAGCAGTTTGCTAGCGGGAGCAAACGAGCAGTACTTC
TRBJ1-1 | - | many | TRBV30 | CAWSWGVDTEAFF | TGTGCCTGGAGTTGGGGAGTCGACACTGAAGCTTTCTTT
TRBJ2-5 | - | - | TRBV20-1 | CSAQTGGIIETQYF | TGCAGTGCGCAGACTGGGGGGATTATCGAGACCCAGTACTTC
TRBJ1-6 | - | - | TRBV30 | CAWTSDSSYNSPLHF | TGTGCCTGGACCTCGGACAGCTCCTATAATTCACCCCTCCACTTT